Here is one T cell receptor (beta chain) with its context. With random hexamers, reverse transcription was performed on about 0.5 to 1 ug of RNA. The method of amplification for TCR beta CDR3 was immunoSEQ multiplex PCR, covering 54 Vbeta and 13 Jbeta. TCRdb called the immunoSEQ multiplex PCR reads again in MiXCR, with one record for every CDR3 protein. The repertoire holds 110,000 or so distinct CDR3 sequences, nearly 95% seen once, with around 0.14% in the top ten. This record belongs to a study of CD8 T cells in Susac syndrome. The CDR3 totals 12 residues. Germline lookup yields CDR1 MNHEY and CDR2 SVGEGT. The V gene lost 4 bases and the J gene lost 4 bases, with 8 bases spanning the gap.

This receptor was obtained from a human donor in good health. This chain uses TRBV6-2 or TRBV6-3 with TRBJ2-7; D gene ambiguous. Sequencing was carried out using CD4+ T cells from PBMCs. The CDR3 DNA sequence: TGTGCCAGCAGTTCCATCCAATACGAGCAGTACTTC. Protein: CASSSIQYEQYF.